The entry below describes one TCR beta chain. CDR1 and CDR2 (germline): SGHRS, YFSETQ. V shed 1 base and J shed 0 bases, with 10 bases lying between them. The CDR3 is 16 amino acids. Stated time point: before trial treatment. The data were obtained in a study of low-dose radiotherapy and immunotherapy resistance in tumors. Turning to the study itself: The study gave patients oral aspirin 300 mg daily for four cycles from cycle 1 day 1.

Primers targeting TRAV and TRBV primed first-strand cDNA, covering alpha and beta chains. An approximately 19-cycle PCR with a constant-region primer and V-primer adapter amplified TCRs. TCRdb itself ran the reads through MiXCR, one entry per CDR3 protein. The data contain 64,000 or so distinct CDR3 sequences, roughly 31% of them seen just once; the ten biggest clones take up over 8.5%. The receptor comes from a female donor with ovarian cancer. V usage is TRBV5-1 and J usage is TRBJ2-2; TRBD1 might be the D (6 bases). Material: PBMCs, obtained before treatment. The CDR3 here is CASSLMDRANTGELFF. In DNA form, the CDR3 reads TGCGCCAGCAGCTTGATGGACAGAGCGAACACCGGGGAGCTGTTTTTT.